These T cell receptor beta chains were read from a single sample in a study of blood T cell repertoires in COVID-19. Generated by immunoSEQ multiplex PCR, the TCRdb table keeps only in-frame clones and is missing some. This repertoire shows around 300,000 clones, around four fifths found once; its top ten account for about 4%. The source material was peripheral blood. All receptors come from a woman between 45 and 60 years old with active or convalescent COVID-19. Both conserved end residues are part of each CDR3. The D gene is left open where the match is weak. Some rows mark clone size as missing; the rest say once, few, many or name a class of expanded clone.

DNA: TGCGCCAGCAGCCACGGACTAGCGGGAGGCCTTCAAGAGACCCAGTACTTC; CDR3: CASSHGLAGGLQETQYF; J: TRBJ2-5; size: -; D: TRBD2; V: TRBV4-1
DNA: TGTGCCAGCAGCTTTCGGATGGGGGGATCAACTAATGAAAAACTGTTTTTT; CDR3: CASSFRMGGSTNEKLFF; J: TRBJ1-4; size: -; D: -; V: TRBV5-6
DNA: TGCGCCAGCAGCCAGGGGTGGGGCAGGGAAGGATCCACAGCTGGGGCCAACGTCCTGACTTTC; CDR3: CASSQGWGREGSTAGANVLTF; J: TRBJ2-6; size: -; D: -; V: TRBV5-1
DNA: TGTGCCATCAGGGACAGCGAGCCGGGCTACACCTTC; CDR3: CAIRDSEPGYTF; J: TRBJ1-2; size: once; D: -; V: TRBV10-3
DNA: TGTGCCAGCAGCCAAGCAGACTTTAGGAACGCCGGGGAGCTGTTTTTT; CDR3: CASSQADFRNAGELFF; J: TRBJ2-2; size: few; D: -; V: TRBV4-2
DNA: TGTGCCAGCAGCCAAGGCTGGACAGGGGGGCATCAGCCCCAGCATTTT; CDR3: CASSQGWTGGHQPQHF; J: TRBJ1-5; size: -; D: TRBD1; V: TRBV3-1/TRBV3-2
DNA: TGTGCCAGTAGCAAAGACCCGGGGAGCACTGAAGCTTTCTTT; CDR3: CASSKDPGSTEAFF; J: TRBJ1-1; size: -; D: -; V: TRBV19
DNA: TGTGCCAGCAGCCAAGATCGAGGACTGTATGAAGATACGCAGTATTTT; CDR3: CASSQDRGLYEDTQYF; J: TRBJ2-3; size: -; D: -; V: TRBV4-2
DNA: TGTGCCAGCAGCTCAGAACTCCGGGACAGGGGCCCGAACACCGGGGAGCTGTTTTTT; CDR3: CASSSELRDRGPNTGELFF; J: TRBJ2-2; size: -; D: TRBD1; V: TRBV5-5
DNA: TGTGCCAGCAGTTGGACAGGCGATACGCAGTATTTT; CDR3: CASSWTGDTQYF; J: TRBJ2-3; size: -; D: TRBD1; V: TRBV12-3/TRBV12-4
DNA: TGTGCCAGTAGCTCCCGGACAGGGGGCGGTACAGATACGCAGTATTTT; CDR3: CASSSRTGGGTDTQYF; J: TRBJ2-3; size: -; D: TRBD1; V: TRBV19
DNA: TGTGCCAGCAGCTGGGGACTAGCGGAGGGGGGCACAGATACGCAGTATTTT; CDR3: CASSWGLAEGGTDTQYF; J: TRBJ2-3; size: once; D: TRBD2; V: TRBV5-6
DNA: TGCAGCGTTGAGACTAGCGGGAAGTACAATGAGCAGTTCTTC; CDR3: CSVETSGKYNEQFF; J: TRBJ2-1; size: -; D: TRBD2; V: TRBV29-1
DNA: TGCGCCAGCAGACGACTCATAAGCACAGGGTTGGAAAATTCACCCCTCCACTTT; CDR3: CASRRLISTGLENSPLHF; J: TRBJ1-6; size: -; D: -; V: TRBV5-1
DNA: TGTGCCAGTAGAGACCAGGGGTCCGGTGAAAAACTGTTTTTT; CDR3: CASRDQGSGEKLFF; J: TRBJ1-4; size: -; D: -; V: TRBV19
DNA: TGTGCCACCAGCAGAGACAGGGTTCAAGAGACCCAGTACTTC; CDR3: CATSRDRVQETQYF; J: TRBJ2-5; size: -; D: -; V: TRBV15
DNA: TGTGCCAGTAGTATAGTTCTAGCGGGAGGGCGCAATGAGCAGTTCTTC; CDR3: CASSIVLAGGRNEQFF; J: TRBJ2-1; size: -; D: TRBD2; V: TRBV19
DNA: TGTGCCAGCAGGCCCGACTTTTGGAGCAATCAGCCCCAGCATTTT; CDR3: CASRPDFWSNQPQHF; J: TRBJ1-5; size: -; D: -; V: TRBV6-5
DNA: TGTGCCAGCAGTCCCCCGGGAAGGTTAAATCAGCCCCAGCATTTT; CDR3: CASSPPGRLNQPQHF; J: TRBJ1-5; size: once; D: -; V: TRBV28
DNA: TGTGCCAGCAGCAAAGGCAGGGGGCAATACTATGGCTACACCTTC; CDR3: CASSKGRGQYYGYTF; J: TRBJ1-2; size: -; D: -; V: TRBV21-1
DNA: TGTGCCTCCATCGCGGCTAGCGGGAACACAGATACGCAGTATTTT; CDR3: CASIAASGNTDTQYF; J: TRBJ2-3; size: -; D: TRBD2; V: TRBV2
DNA: TGTGCCAGCAGCCCAGGGACTAGCACAGATACGCAGTATTTT; CDR3: CASSPGTSTDTQYF; J: TRBJ2-3; size: once; D: -; V: TRBV11-2